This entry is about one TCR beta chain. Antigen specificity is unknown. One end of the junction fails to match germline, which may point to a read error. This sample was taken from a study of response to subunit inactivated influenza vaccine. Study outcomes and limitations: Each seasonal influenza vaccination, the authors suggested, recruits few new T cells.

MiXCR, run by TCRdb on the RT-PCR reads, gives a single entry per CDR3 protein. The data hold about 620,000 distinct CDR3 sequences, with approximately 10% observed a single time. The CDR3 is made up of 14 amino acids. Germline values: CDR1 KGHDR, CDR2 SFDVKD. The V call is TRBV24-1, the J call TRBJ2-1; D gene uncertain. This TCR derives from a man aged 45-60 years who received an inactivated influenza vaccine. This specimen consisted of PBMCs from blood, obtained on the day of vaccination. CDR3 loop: CAASDGRSYNEQFF. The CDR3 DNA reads TGTGCCGCCAGTGATGGGCGCTCCTACAATGAGCAGTTCTTC.